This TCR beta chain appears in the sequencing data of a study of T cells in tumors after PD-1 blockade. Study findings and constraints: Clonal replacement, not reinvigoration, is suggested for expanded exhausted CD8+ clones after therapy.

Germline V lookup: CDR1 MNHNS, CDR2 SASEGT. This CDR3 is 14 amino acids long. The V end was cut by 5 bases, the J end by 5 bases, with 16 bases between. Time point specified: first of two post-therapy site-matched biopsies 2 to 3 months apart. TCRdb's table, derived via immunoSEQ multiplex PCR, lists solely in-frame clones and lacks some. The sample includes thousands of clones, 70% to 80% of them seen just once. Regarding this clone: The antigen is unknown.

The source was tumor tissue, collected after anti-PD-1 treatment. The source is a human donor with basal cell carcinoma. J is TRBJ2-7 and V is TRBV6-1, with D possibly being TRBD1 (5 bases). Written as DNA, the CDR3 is TGTGCCAGCAGTTTACCCTCCAGGGTCCACGAGCAGTACTTC. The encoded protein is CASSLPSRVHEQYF.